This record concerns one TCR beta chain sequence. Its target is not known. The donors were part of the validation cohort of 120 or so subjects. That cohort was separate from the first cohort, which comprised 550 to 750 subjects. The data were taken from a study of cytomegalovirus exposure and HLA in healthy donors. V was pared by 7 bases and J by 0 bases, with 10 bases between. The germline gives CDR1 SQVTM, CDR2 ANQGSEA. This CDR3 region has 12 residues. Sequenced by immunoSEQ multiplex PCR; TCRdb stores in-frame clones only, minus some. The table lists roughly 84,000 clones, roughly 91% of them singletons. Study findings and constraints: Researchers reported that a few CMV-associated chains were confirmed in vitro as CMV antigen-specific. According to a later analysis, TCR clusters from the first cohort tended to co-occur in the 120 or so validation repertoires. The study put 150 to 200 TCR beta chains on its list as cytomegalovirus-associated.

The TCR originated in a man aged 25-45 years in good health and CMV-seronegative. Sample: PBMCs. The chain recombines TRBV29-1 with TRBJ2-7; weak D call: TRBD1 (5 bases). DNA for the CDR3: TGCAGCGCAAGGGGCAGCTCCTACGAGCAGTACTTC. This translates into CSARGSSYEQYF.